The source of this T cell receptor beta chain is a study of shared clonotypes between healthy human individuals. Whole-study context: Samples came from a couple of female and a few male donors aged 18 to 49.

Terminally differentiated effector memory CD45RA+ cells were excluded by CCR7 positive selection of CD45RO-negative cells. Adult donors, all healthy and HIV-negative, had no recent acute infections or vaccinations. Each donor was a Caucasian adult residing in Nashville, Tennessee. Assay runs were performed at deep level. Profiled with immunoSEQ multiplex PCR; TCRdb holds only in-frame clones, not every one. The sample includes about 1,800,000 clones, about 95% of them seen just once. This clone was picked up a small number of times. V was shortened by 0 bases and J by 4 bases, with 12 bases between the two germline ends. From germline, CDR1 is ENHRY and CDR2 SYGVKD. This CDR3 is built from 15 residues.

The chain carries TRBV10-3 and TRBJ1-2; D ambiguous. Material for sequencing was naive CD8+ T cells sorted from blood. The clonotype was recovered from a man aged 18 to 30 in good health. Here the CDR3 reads CAISESEDVRYGYTF. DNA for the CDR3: TGTGCCATCAGTGAGTCGGAGGACGTTCGCTATGGCTACACCTTC.